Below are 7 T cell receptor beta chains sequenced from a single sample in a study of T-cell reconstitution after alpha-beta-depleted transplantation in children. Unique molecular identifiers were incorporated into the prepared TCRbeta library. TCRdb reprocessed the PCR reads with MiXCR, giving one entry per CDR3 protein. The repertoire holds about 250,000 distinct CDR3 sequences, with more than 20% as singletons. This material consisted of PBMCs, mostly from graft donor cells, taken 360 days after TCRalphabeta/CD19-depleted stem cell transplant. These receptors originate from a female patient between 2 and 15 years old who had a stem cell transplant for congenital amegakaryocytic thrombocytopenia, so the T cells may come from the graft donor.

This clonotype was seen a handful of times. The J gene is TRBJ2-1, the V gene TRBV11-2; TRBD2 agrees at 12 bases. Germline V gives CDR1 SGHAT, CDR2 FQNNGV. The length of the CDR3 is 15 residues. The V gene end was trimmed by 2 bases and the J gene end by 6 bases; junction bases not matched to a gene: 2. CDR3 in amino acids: CASSLMTSGSNEQFF. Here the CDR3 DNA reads TGTGCCAGCAGCTTAATGACTAGCGGGAGCAATGAGCAGTTCTTC.

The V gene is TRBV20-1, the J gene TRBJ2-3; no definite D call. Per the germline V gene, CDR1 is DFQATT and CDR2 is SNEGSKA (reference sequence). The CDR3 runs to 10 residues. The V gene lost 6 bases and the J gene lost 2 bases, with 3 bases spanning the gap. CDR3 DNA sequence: TGCAGTGCACACACAGATACGCAGTATTTT. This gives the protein CSAHTDTQYF.

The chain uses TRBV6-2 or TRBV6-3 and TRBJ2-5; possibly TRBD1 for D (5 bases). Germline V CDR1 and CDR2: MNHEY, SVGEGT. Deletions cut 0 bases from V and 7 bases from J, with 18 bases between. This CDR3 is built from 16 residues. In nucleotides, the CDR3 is TGTGCCAGCAGTTACTCGCGCGGACAAGTTATGGCGACCCAGTACTTC. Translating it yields CASSYSRGQVMATQYF.

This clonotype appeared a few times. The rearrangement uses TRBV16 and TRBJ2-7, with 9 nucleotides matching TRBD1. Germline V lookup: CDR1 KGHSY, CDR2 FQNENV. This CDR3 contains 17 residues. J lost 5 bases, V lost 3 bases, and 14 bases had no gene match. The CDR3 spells CASSQLSTGGPSDEQYF. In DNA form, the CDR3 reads TGTGCCAGCAGCCAGCTATCAACAGGGGGCCCTTCGGACGAGCAGTACTTC.

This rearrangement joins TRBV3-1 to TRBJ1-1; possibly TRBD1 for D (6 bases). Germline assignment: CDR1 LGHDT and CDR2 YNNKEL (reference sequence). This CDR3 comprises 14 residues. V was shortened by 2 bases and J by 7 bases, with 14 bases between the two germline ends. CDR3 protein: CASSQTRGTGEAFF. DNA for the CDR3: TGTGCCAGCAGCCAAACCAGGGGTACGGGTGAAGCTTTCTTT.

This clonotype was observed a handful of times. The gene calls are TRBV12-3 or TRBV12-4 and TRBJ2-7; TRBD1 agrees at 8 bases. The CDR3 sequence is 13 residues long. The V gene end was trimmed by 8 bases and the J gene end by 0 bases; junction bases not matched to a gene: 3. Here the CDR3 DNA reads TGTGCCAGCTGGGACAGGACCTCCTACGAGCAGTACTTC. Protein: CASWDRTSYEQYF.

DNA of the CDR3: TGCGCCAGCAGCCGCTCCCGGCATGAGCAGTTCTTC. It translates to CASSRSRHEQFF. The chain uses TRBV4-1 and TRBJ2-1; unclear D gene. The V gene's germline CDR1 is MGHRA and CDR2 YSYEKL. There are 12 residues in the CDR3. V lost 4 bases and J lost 8, with 9 bases in between.